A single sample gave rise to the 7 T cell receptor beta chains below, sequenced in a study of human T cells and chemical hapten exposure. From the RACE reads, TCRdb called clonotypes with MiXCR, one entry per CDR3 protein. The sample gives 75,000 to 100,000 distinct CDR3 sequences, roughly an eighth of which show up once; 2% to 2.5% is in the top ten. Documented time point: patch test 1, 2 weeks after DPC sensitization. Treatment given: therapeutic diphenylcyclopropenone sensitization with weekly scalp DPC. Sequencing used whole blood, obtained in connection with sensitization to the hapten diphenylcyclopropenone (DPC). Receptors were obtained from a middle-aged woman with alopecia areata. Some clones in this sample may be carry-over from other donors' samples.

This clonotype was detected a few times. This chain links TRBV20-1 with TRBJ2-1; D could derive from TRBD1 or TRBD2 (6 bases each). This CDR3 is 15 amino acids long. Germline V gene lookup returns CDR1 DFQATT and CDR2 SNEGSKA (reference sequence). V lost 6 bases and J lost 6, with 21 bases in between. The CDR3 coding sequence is TGCAGTGCAGGGGGGTTTAAGCGAGTTTCCAATGAGCAGTTCTTC. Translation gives CSAGGFKRVSNEQFF.

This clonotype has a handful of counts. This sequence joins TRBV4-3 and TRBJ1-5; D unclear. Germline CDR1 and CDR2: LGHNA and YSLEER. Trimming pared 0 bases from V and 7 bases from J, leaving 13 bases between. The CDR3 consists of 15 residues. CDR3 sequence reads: CASSQDDGNYQPQHF. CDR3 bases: TGCGCCAGCAGCCAAGATGATGGGAATTACCAGCCCCAGCATTTT.

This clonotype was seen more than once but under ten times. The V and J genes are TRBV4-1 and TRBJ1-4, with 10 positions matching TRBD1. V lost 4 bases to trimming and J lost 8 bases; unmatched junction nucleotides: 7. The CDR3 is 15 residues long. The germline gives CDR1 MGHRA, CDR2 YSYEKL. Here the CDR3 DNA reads TGCGCCAGCAGCCTCGCCCCGGGACAGGGGGAAAAACTGTTTTTT. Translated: CASSLAPGQGEKLFF.

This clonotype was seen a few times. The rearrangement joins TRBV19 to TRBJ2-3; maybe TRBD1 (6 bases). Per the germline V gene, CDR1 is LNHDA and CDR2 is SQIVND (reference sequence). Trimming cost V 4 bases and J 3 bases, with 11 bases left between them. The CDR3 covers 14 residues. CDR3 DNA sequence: TGTGCCAGTAGTACCCCAGGGGAGACAGATACGCAGTATTTT. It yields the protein CASSTPGETDTQYF.

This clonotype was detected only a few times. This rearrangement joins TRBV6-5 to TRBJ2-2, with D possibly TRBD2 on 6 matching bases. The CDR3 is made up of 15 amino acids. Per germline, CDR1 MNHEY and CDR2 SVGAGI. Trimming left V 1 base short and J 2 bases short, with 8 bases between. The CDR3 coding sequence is TGTGCCAGCAGTTACTACGGGGGAAACACCGGGGAGCTGTTTTTT. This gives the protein CASSYYGGNTGELFF.

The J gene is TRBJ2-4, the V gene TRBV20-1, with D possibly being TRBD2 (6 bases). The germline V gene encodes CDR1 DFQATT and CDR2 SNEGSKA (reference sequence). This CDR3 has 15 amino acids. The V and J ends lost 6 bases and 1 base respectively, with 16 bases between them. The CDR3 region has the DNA TGCAGTGCGGAACATTCGCTAGCGGCCAAAAACATTCAGTACTTC. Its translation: CSAEHSLAAKNIQYF.

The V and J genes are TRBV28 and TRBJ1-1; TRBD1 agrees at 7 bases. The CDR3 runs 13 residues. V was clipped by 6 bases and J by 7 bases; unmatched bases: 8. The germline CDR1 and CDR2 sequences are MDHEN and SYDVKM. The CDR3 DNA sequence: TGTGCCAGCAGCCCGGGACAGTTGCTTGAAGCTTTCTTT. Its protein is CASSPGQLLEAFF.